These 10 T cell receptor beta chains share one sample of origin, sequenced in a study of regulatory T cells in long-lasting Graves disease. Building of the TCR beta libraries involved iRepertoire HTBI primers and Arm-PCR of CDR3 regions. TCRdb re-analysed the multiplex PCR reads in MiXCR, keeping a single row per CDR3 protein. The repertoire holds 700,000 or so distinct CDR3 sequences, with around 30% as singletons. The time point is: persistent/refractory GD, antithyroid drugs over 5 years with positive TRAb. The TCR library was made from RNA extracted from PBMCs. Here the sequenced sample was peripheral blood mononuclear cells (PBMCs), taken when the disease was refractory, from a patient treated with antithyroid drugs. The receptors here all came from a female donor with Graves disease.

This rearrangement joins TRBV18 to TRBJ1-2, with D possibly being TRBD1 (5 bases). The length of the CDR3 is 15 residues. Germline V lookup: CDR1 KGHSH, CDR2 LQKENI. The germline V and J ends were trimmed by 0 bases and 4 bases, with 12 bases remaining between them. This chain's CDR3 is CASSPPIRQIYGYTF. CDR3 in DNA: TGTGCCAGCTCACCACCTATAAGACAGATCTATGGCTACACCTTC. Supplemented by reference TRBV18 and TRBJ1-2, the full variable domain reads NAGVMQNPRHLVRRRGQEARLRCSPMKGHSHVYWYRQLPEEGLKFMVYLQKENIIDESGMPKERFSAEFPKEGPSILRIQQVVRGDSAAYFCASSPPIRQIYGYTFGSGTRLTVV.

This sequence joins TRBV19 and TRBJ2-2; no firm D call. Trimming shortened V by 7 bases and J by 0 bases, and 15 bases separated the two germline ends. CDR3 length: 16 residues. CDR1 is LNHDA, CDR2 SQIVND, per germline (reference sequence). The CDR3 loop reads CASTRSQVTNTGELFF. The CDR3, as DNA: TGTGCCAGTACCCGCTCCCAAGTTACGAACACCGGGGAGCTGTTTTTT.

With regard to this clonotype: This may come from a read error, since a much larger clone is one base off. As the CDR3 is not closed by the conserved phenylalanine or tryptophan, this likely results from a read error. The CDR3 DNA reads as TGTGCCAGCAGTTACACAGGGGGCGATCAGCCCCAGCATTCT. Translation gives CASSYTGGDQPQHS. This sequence joins TRBV6-9 and TRBJ1-5; TRBD1 matches at 9 bases. Per germline, CDR1 MNHGY and CDR2 SVAAGI. V dropped 3 bases and J dropped 5; count of bases not matched to a gene: 2. CDR3 size: 14 residues.

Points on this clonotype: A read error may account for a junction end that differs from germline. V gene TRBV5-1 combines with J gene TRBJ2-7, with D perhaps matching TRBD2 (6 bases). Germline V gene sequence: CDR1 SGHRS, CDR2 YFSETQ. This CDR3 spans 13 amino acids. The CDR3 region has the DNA TGCGCCAGCAACTTGGATGACCGGGGGGAGCAGTACTTC. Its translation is CASNLDDRGEQYF.

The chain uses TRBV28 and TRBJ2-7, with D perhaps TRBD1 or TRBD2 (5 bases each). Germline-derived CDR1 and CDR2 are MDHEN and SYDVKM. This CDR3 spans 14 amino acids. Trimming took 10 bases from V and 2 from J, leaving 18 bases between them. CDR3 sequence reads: CAIQSGDRTYEQYF. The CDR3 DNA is TGTGCCATCCAGAGTGGGGACCGCACCTACGAGCAGTACTTC.

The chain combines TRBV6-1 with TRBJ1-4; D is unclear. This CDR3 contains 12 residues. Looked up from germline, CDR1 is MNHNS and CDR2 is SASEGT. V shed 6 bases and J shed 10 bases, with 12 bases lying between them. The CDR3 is CASRERSGKLFF. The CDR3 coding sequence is TGTGCCAGCAGGGAGAGGAGTGGAAAACTGTTTTTT.

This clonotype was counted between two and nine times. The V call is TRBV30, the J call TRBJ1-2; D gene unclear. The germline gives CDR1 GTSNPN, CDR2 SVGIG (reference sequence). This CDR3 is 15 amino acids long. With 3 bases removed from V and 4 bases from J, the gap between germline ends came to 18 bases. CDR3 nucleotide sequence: TGTGCCTGGAGCATAGGAGGCGCGACCCTCTATGGCTACACCTTC. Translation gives CAWSIGGATLYGYTF. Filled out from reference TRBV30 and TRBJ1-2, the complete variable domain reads SQTIHQWPATLVQPVGSPLSLECTVEGTSNPNLYWYRQAAGRGLQLLFYSVGIGQISSEVPQNLSASRPQDRQFILSSKKLLLSDSGFYLCAWSIGGATLYGYTFGSGTRLTVV.

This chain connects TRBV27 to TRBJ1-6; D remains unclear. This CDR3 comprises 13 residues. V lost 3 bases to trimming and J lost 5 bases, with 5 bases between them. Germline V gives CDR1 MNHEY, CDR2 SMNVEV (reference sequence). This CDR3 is CASSFQHNSPLHF. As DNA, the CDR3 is TGTGCCAGCAGTTTCCAGCATAATTCACCCCTCCACTTT.

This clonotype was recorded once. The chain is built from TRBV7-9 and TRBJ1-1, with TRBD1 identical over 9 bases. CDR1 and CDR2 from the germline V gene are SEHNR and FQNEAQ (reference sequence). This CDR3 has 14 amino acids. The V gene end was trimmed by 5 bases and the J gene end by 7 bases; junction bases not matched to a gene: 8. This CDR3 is CASSPRDRVDEAFF. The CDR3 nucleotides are TGTGCCAGCAGCCCTCGGGACAGGGTAGATGAAGCTTTCTTT.

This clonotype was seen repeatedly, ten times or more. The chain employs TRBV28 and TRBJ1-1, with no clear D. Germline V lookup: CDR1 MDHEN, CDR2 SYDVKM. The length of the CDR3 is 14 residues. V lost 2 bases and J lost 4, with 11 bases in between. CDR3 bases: TGTGCCAGCAGTTTAATTACCCGGGGCACTGAAGCTTTCTTT. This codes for CASSLITRGTEAFF.